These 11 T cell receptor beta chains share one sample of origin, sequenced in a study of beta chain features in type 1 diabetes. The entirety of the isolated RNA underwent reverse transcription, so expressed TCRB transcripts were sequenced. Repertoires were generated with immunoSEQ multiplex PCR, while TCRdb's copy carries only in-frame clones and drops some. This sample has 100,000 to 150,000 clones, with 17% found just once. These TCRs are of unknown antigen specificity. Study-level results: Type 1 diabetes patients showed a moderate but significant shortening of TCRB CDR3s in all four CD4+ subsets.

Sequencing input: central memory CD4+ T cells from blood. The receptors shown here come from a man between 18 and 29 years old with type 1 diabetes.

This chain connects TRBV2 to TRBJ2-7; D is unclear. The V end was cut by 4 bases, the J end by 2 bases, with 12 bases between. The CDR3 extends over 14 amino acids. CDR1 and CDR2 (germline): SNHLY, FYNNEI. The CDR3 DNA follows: TGTGCCAGCAGTGGGTTAGGAGAGGCCTACGAGCAGTACTTC. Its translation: CASSGLGEAYEQYF.

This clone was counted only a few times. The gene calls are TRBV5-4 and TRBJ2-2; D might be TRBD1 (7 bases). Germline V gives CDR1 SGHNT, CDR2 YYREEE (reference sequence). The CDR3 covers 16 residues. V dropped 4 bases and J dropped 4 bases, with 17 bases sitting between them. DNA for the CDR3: TGTGCCAGCAGCGGAGGGGGCACGGGGTTCACCGGGGAGCTGTTTTTT. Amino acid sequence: CASSGGGTGFTGELFF.

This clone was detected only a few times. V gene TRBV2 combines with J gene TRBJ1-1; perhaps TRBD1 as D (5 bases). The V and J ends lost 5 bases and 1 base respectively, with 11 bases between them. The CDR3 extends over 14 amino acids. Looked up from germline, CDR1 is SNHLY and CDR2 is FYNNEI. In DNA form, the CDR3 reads TGTGCCAGCAGTTACGGCGGGACGAACACTGAAGCTTTCTTT. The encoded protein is CASSYGGTNTEAFF.

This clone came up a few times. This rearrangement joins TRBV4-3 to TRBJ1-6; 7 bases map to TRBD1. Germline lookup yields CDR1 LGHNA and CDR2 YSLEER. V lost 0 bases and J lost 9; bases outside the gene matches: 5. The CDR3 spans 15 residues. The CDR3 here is CASSQEPDRASPLHF. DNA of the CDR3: TGCGCCAGCAGCCAAGAGCCCGACAGGGCTTCACCCCTCCACTTT.

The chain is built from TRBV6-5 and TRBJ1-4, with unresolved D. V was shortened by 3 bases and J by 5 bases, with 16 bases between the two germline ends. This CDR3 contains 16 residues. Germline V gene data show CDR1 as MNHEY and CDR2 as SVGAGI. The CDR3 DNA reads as TGTGCCAGCAGTTATGGTCGTGGCAGCCTCAATGAAAAACTGTTTTTT. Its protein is CASSYGRGSLNEKLFF.

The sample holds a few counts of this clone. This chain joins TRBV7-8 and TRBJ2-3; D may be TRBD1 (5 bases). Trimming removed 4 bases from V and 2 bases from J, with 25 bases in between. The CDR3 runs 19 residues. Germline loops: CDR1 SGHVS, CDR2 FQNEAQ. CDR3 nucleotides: TGTGCCAGCAGCTCCCTCCCCCCACGGGTAGGGGCCTTCACAGATACGCAGTATTTT. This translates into CASSSLPPRVGAFTDTQYF.

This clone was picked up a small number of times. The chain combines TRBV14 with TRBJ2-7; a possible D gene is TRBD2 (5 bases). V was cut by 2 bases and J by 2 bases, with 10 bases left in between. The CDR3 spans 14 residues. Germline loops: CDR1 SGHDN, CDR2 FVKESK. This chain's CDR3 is CASSQYVGAYEQYF. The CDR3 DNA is TGTGCCAGCAGCCAATACGTCGGGGCCTACGAGCAGTACTTC. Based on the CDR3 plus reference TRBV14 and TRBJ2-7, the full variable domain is EAGVTQFPSHSVIEKGQTVTLRCDPISGHDNLYWYRRVMGKEIKFLLHFVKESKQDESGMPNNRFLAERTGGTYSTLKVQPAELEDSGVYFCASSQYVGAYEQYFGPGTRLTVT.

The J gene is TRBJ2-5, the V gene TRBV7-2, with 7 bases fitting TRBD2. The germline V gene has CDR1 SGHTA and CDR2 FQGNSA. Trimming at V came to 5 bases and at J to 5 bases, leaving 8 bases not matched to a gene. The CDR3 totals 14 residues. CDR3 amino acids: CASSQGQGGETQYF. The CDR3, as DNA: TGTGCCAGCAGCCAAGGCCAGGGAGGGGAGACCCAGTACTTC.

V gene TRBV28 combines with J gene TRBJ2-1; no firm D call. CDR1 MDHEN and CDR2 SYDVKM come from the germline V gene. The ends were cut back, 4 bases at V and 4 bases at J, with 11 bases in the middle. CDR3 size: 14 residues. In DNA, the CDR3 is TGTGCCAGCAGTTCAACGACAATTTACAATGAGCAGTTCTTC. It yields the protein CASSSTTIYNEQFF. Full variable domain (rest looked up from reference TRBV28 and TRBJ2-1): DVKVTQSSRYLVKRTGEKVFLECVQDMDHENMFWYRQDPGLGLRLIYFSYDVKMKEKGDIPEGYSVSREKKERFSLILESASTNQTSMYLCASSSTTIYNEQFFGPGTRLTVL.

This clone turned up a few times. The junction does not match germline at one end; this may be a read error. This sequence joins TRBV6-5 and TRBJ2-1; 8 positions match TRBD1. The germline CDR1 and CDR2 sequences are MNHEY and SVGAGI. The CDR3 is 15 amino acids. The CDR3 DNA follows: TGTGCCAGCAGTTACTCGGCAGGGGGCCAAGAGAGAAAGGTCTTC. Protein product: CASSYSAGGQERKVF.

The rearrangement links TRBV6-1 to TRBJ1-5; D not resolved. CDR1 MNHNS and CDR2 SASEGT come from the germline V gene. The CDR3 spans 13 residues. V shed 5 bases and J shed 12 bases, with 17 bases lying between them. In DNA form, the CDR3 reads TGTGCCAGCAGTCAGCTTATTGGGCTACTCCAGCATTTT. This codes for CASSQLIGLLQHF.